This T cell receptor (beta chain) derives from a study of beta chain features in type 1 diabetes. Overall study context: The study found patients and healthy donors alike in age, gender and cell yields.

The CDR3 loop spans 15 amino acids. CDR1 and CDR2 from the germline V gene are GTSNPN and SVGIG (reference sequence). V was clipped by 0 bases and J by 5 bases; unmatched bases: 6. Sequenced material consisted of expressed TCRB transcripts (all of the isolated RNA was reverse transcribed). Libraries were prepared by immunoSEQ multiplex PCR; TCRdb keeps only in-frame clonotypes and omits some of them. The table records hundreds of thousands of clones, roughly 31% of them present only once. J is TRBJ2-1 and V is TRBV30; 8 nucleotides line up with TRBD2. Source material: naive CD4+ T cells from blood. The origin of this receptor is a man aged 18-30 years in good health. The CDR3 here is CAWSVSGSIDNEQFF. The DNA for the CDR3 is TGTGCCTGGAGTGTAAGCGGGAGTATCGACAATGAGCAGTTCTTC.